This T cell receptor (beta chain) emerged from a study of T cells in Graves' hyperthyroidism and ophthalmopathy. Whole-study results and caveats: Also found in blood were most expanded thyroid clonotypes above 0.001.

To note about this clonotype: Its target is not known.

TCR beta CDR3 region amplification was performed from RNA transcripts. The HTBI primer set served for first-round RT-PCR of the TCR CDR3. TCRdb called the multiplex PCR reads again in MiXCR, with one record for every CDR3 protein. This sample has approximately 510,000 distinct CDR3 sequences, with about 45% found just once. Trimming removed 5 bases at V and 3 bases at J, with 13 bases between. Germline CDR1 is MDHEN and CDR2 is SYDVKM. The CDR3 loop spans 14 amino acids. Sequenced material: peripheral blood or thyroid tissue (not recorded which). The rearrangement links TRBV28 to TRBJ1-1, with D hard to call. This clonotype was sampled from an adult woman with Graves' disease, either hyperthyroidism or ophthalmopathy (not recorded which). CDR3 sequence: CASSPPAGHTEAFF. CDR3 DNA: TGTGCCAGCAGTCCCCCAGCTGGGCACACTGAAGCTTTCTTT.